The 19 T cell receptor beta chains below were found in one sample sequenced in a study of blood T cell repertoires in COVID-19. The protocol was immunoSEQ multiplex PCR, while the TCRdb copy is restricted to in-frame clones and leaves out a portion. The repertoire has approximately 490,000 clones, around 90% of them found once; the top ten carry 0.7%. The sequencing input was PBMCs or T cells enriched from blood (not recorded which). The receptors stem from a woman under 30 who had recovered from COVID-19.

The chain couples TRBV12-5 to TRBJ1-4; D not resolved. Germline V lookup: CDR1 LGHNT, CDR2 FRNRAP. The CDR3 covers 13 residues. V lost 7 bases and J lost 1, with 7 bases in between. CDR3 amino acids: CASARGTNEKLFF. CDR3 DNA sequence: TGTGCTAGTGCGAGAGGAACTAATGAAAAACTGTTTTTT.

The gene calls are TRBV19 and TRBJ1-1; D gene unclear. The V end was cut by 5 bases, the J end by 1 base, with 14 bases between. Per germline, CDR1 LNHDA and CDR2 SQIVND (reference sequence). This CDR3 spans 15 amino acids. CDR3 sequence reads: CASSLSGLGNTEAFF. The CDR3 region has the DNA TGTGCCAGTAGTTTATCAGGCCTCGGGAACACTGAAGCTTTCTTT.

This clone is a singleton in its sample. The CDR3 DNA reads as TGCAGCGTTATCAGGGCGGTCGGGGGTGAAGCTTTCTTT. The encoded protein is CSVIRAVGGEAFF. This chain links TRBV29-1 with TRBJ1-1, with a weak D call TRBD1 (5 bases). The V and J ends lost 5 bases and 7 bases respectively, with 17 bases between them. Germline V gene sequence: CDR1 SQVTM, CDR2 ANQGSEA. This CDR3 contains 13 residues.

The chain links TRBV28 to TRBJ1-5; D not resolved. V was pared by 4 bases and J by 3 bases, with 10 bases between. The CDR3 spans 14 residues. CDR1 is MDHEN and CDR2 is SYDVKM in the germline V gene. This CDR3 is CASSWAGHNQPQHF. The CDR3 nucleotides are TGTGCCAGCAGTTGGGCGGGCCACAATCAGCCCCAGCATTTT.

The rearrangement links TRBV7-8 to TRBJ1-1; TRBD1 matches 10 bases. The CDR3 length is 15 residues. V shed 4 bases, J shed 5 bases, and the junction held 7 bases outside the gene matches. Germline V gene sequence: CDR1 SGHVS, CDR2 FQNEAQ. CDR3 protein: CASSSSRDRGTEAFF. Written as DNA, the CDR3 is TGTGCCAGCAGCTCCTCCCGGGACAGGGGAACTGAAGCTTTCTTT.

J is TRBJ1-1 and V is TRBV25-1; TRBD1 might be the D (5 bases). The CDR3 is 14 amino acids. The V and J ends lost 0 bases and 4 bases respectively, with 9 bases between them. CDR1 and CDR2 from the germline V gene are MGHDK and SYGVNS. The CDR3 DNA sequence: TGTGCCAGCAGTGAATACCGGGGGAGCACTGAAGCTTTCTTT. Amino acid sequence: CASSEYRGSTEAFF.

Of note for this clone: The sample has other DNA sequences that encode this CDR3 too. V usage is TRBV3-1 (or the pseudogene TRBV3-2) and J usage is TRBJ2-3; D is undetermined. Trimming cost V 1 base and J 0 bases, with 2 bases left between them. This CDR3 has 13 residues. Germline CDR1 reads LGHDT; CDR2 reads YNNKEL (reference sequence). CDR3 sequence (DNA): TGTGCCAGCAGCCAAGCTAGCACAGATACGCAGTATTTT. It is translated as CASSQASTDTQYF.

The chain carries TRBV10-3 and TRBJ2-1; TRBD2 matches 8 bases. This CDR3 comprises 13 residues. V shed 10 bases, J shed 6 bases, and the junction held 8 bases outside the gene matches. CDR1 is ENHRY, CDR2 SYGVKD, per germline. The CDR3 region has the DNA TGTGCCACACGGGGGGGGGATAGCAATGAGCAGTTCTTC. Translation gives CATRGGDSNEQFF.

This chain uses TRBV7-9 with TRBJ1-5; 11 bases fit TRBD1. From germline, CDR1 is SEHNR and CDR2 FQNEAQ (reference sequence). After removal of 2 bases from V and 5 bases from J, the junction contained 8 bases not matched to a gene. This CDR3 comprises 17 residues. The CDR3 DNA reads TGTGCCAGCAGCTTAAACCCCGGGACAGGGGGGGATCAGCCCCAGCATTTT. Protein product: CASSLNPGTGGDQPQHF.

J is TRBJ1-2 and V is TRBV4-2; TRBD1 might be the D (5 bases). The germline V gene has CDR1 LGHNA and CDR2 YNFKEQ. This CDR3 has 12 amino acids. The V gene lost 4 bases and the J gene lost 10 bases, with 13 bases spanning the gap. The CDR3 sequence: CASSLTEGAYTF. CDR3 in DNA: TGTGCCAGCAGCCTAACAGAAGGGGCCTACACCTTC.

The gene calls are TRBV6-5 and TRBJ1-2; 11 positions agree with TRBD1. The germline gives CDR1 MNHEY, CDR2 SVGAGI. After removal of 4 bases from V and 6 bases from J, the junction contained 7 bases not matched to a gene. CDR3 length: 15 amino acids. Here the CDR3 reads CASSSWTGGWDGYTF. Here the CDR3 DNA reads TGTGCCAGCAGTTCTTGGACAGGGGGCTGGGATGGCTACACCTTC.

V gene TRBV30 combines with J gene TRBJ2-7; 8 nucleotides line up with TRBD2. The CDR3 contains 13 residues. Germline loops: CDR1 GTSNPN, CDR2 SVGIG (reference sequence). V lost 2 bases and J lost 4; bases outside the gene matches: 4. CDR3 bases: TGTGCCTGGAGTTCAACGGGAGGGTACGAGCAGTACTTC. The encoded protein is CAWSSTGGYEQYF.

The CDR3, as DNA: TGTGCCAGCAGTTGGGAAGGCGGGAATGGCTACACCTTC. It yields the protein CASSWEGGNGYTF. This sequence joins TRBV6-2 or TRBV6-3 and TRBJ1-2; no definite D call. The germline V gene encodes CDR1 MNHEY and CDR2 SVGEGT. This CDR3 contains 13 residues. V lost 4 bases and J lost 6, with 12 bases in between.

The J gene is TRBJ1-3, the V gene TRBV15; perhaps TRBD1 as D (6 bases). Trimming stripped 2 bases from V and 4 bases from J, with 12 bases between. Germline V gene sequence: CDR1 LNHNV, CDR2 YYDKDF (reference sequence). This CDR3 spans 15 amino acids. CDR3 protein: CATSRRPDSGNTIYF. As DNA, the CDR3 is TGTGCCACCAGCAGACGTCCGGACAGCGGAAACACCATATATTTT.

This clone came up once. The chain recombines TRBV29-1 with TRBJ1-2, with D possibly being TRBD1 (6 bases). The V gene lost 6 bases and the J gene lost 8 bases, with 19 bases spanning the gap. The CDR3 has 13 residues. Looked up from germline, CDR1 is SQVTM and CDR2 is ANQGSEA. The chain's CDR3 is CSVATAAGEGYTF. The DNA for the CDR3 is TGCAGCGTCGCAACGGCCGCAGGGGAGGGCTACACCTTC.

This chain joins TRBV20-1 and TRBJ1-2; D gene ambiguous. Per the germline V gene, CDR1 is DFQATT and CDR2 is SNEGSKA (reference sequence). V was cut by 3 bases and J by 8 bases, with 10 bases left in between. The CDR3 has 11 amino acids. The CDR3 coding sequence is TGCAGTGCTAGCCCCCCGGGGGGCTACACCTTC. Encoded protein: CSASPPGGYTF.

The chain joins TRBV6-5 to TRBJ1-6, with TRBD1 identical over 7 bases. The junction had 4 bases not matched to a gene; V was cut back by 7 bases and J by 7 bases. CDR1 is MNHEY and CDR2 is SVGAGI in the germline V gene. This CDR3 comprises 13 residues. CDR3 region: CASNRGANSPLHF. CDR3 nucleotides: TGTGCCAGCAACAGGGGCGCAAATTCACCCCTCCACTTT.

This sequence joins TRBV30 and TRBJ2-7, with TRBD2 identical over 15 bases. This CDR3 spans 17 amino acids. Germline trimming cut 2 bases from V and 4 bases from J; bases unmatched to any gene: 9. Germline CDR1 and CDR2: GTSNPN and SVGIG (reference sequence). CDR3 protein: CAWSRTRTSGGVYEQYF. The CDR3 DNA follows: TGTGCCTGGAGTAGGACCCGGACTAGCGGGGGGGTTTACGAGCAGTACTTC.

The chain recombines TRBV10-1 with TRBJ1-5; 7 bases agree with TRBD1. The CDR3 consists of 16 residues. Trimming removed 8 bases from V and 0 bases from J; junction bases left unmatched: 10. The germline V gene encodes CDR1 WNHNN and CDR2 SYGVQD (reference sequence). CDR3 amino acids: CASGSKTGDSNQPQHF. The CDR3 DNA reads TGCGCCAGCGGGTCGAAAACAGGGGATAGCAATCAGCCCCAGCATTTT.